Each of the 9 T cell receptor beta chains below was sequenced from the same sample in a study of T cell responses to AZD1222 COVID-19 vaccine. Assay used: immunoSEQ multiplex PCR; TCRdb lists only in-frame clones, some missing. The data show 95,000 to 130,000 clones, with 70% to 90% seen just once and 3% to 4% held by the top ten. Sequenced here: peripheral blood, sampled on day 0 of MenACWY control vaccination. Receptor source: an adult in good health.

The CDR3 spells CASRSDNNYGYTF. CDR3 coding DNA: TGTGCCAGCAGATCTGACAACAACTATGGCTACACCTTC. This chain joins TRBV6-5 and TRBJ1-2; D gene uncertain. Germline CDR1 reads MNHEY; CDR2 reads SVGAGI. CDR3 size: 13 residues. V lost 6 bases to trimming and J lost 2 bases, with 10 bases between them.

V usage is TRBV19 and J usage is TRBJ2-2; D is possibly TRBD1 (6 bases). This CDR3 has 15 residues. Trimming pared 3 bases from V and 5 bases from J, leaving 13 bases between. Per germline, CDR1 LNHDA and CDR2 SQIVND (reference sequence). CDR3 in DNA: TGTGCCAGTAGTATGAGAGGGGGTTGGACCGGGGAGCTGTTTTTT. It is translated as CASSMRGGWTGELFF.

Here the CDR3 reads CAWSVVLSGNTIYF. CDR3 sequence (DNA): TGTGCCTGGAGTGTTGTTCTCTCTGGAAACACCATATATTTT. J is TRBJ1-3 and V is TRBV30; the D is unclear. The CDR3 is 14 amino acids. Trimming shortened V by 0 bases and J by 0 bases, and 6 bases separated the two germline ends. Germline lookup yields CDR1 GTSNPN and CDR2 SVGIG (reference sequence).

The CDR3 nucleotides are TGTGCCAGTAGTATTGGGCAAACTGCGCAGTATTTT. Its translation: CASSIGQTAQYF. V is TRBV19 and J is TRBJ2-3; D gene uncertain. V lost 3 bases and J 10 bases, leaving 11 bases between the germline ends. Germline values: CDR1 LNHDA, CDR2 SQIVND (reference sequence). This CDR3 region has 12 residues.

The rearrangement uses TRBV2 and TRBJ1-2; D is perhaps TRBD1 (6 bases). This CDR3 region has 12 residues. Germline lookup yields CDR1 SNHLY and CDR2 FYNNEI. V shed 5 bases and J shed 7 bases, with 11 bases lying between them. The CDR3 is CASSIQGFGYTF. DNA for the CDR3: TGTGCCAGCAGTATTCAGGGGTTTGGCTACACCTTC.

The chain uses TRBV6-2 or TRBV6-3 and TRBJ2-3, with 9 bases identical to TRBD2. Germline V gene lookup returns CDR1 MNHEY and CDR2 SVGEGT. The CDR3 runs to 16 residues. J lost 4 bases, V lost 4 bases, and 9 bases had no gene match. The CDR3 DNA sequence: TGTGCCAGCAGTTCCCCGTATAGCGGGGGTGCAGATACGCAGTATTTT. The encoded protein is CASSSPYSGGADTQYF.

The CDR3 sequence: CASSPDRANTIYF. CDR3 DNA: TGTGCCAGCTCACCAGACAGGGCAAACACCATATATTTT. The chain is built from TRBV18 and TRBJ1-3; 7 positions agree with TRBD1. V lost 2 bases, J lost 6 bases, and 1 base stayed unmatched. Germline V gene data show CDR1 as KGHSH and CDR2 as LQKENI. The CDR3 has 13 residues.

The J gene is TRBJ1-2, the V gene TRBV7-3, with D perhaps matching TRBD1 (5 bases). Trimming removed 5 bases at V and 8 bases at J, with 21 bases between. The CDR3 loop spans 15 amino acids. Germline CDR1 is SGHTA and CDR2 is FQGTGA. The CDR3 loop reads CASSAGTPPGKGYTF. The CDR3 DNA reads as TGTGCCAGCAGCGCCGGGACCCCCCCCGGGAAAGGCTACACCTTC.

CDR3 region: CASSGLAGGRGTDTQYF. CDR3 bases: TGTGCCAGCAGCGGACTAGCGGGGGGGCGGGGCACAGATACGCAGTATTTT. J is TRBJ2-3 and V is TRBV5-6; TRBD2 matches at 15 bases. J was trimmed by 1 base and V by 4 bases; bases with no gene match: 4. CDR1 and CDR2 (germline): SGHDT, YYEEEE. This CDR3 region has 17 residues. Full variable domain (missing parts from reference TRBV5-6 and TRBJ2-3): DAGVTQSPTHLIKTRGQQVTLRCSPKSGHDTVSWYQQALGQGPQFIFQYYEEEERQRGNFPDRFSGHQFPNYSSELNVNALLLGDSALYLCASSGLAGGRGTDTQYFGPGTRLTVL.